Reported below is one T cell receptor beta chain. This entry comes from a study of blood T cell repertoires in COVID-19. Study at large: Samples came from the United States, Italy and Spain, spanning acute and convalescent COVID-19. Sources were T cells, B-cell-depleted T cells, or PBMCs; the material itself was cDNA or gDNA.

The CDR3 totals 14 residues. The germline V and J ends were trimmed by 7 bases and 0 bases, with 12 bases remaining between them. The germline gives CDR1 LGHDT, CDR2 YNNKEL (reference sequence). Clones were sequenced by immunoSEQ multiplex PCR, and TCRdb holds only the in-frame ones, with some missing. Here the sample spans roughly 500,000 clones, 70% to 90% being singletons. The receptor was isolated from a human donor in a cohort sampled during active COVID-19. The specimen was peripheral blood. The V and J genes are TRBV3-1 (or the pseudogene TRBV3-2) and TRBJ1-2; a weak D match, TRBD1 (6 bases). CDR3 sequence: CASKGGRANYGYTF. DNA of the CDR3: TGTGCCAGCAAAGGGGGACGGGCTAACTATGGCTACACCTTC.